This TCR beta chain was found in a study of vaccination and CD4 T cells after COVID-19. Across the study: Comprising six males and four females, the convalescent participants counted two Hispanic individuals among them. Convalescent patients gave post-COVID blood a median approximately 94 days post-diagnosis, range 35 to 161.

The study sequenced cultured CD4+ T cell DNA using the Oncomine TCR Beta short-read assay. A single record per CDR3 protein comes from TCRdb applying MiXCR to the PCR reads. The sample shows 14,000 or so distinct CDR3 sequences, roughly 29% of them seen only once. Treatment here: roughly 10-day PBMC culture with coronavirus spike peptide pools or control peptides (ViraFEST assay). Cultures of PBMCs, two million per well, were set up with 7.5 to 10 IU/ml IL-2 and 8 to 10 ug/ml peptide pools. Regarding this clonotype: Antigen: not known.

The specimen was cultured CD4+ T cells from blood. This clonotype was obtained from a human donor with COVID-19.

CDR3 in DNA: TGTGCCATCAGTGAGTACGACAGGGATCAGCCCCAGCATTTT. Amino acid sequence: CAISEYDRDQPQHF. The V and J genes are TRBV10-3 and TRBJ1-5, with 7 bases aligning to TRBD1. The CDR3 is 14 residues long. The V gene end was trimmed by 1 base and the J gene end by 5 bases; junction bases not matched to a gene: 2. Germline-derived CDR1 and CDR2 are ENHRY and SYGVKD.